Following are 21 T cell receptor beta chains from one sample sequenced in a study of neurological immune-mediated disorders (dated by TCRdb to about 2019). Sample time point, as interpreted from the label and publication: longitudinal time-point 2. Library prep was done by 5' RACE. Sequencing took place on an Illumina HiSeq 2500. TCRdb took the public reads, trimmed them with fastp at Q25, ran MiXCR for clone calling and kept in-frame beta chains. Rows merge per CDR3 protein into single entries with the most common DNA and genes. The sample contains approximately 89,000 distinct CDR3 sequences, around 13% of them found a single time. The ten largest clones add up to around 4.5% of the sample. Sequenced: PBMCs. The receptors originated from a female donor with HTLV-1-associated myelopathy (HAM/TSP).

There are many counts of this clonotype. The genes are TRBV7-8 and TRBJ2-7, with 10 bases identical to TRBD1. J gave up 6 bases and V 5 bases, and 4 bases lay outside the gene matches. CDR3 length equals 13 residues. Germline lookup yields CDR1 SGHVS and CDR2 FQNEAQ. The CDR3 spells CASSTTGGGEQYF. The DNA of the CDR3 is TGTGCCAGCAGCACGACAGGGGGCGGCGAGCAGTACTTC.

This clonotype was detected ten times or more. In DNA form, the CDR3 reads TGCGCCAGCAGCATGGGGTTGGGGTCCTACGAGCAGTACTTC. It translates to CASSMGLGSYEQYF. The gene calls are TRBV5-1 and TRBJ2-7; no clear D. Germline values: CDR1 SGHRS, CDR2 YFSETQ. Trimming took 4 bases from V and 1 from J, leaving 12 bases between them. This CDR3 is built from 14 residues.

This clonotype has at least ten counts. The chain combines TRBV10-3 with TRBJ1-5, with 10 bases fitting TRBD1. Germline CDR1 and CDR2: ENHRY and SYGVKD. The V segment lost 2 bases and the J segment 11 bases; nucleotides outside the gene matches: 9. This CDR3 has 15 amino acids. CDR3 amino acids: CAISEDRGPRWAQHF. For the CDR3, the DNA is TGTGCCATCAGTGAGGACAGGGGGCCCCGATGGGCCCAGCATTTT.

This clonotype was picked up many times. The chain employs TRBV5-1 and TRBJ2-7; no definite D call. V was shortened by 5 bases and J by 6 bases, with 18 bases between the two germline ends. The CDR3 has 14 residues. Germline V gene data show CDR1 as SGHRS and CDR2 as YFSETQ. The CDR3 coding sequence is TGCGCCAGCAGGGGTTCGATCGGGTTTACCGAGCAGTACTTC. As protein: CASRGSIGFTEQYF. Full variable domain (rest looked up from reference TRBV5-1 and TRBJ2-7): KAGVTQTPRYLIKTRGQQVTLSCSPISGHRSVSWYQQTPGQGLQFLFEYFSETQRNKGNFPGRFSGRQFSNSRSEMNVSTLELGDSALYLCASRGSIGFTEQYFGPGTRLTVT.

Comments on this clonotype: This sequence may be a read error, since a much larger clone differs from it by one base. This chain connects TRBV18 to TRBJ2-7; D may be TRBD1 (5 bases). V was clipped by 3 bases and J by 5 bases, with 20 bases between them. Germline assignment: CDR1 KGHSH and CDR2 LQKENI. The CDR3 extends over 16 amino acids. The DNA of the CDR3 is TGTGCCAGCTCACCGGCTTTGAGTCAGGGTAGCCACGAGCAGTACTTC. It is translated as CASSPALSQGSHEQYF.

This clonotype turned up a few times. CDR3 nucleotides: TGCGCCAGCAGCCTAAGGGGACTTCCCCCCGGGGAGCAGTACTTC. It encodes CASSLRGLPPGEQYF. The chain employs TRBV5-1 and TRBJ2-7, with D possibly being TRBD2 (6 bases). Germline V gives CDR1 SGHRS, CDR2 YFSETQ. V dropped 4 bases and J dropped 7 bases, with 21 bases sitting between them. The CDR3 consists of 15 residues.

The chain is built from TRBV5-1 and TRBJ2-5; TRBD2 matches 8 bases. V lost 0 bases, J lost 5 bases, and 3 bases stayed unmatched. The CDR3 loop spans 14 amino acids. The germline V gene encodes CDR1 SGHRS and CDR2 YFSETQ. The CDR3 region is CASSLVAGSETQYF. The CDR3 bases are TGCGCCAGCAGCTTGGTAGCGGGGTCGGAGACCCAGTACTTC.

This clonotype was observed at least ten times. The DNA of the CDR3 is TGCGCCAGCAGCTTGAAGGGCCTGACGGATACGCAGTATTTT. The encoded protein is CASSLKGLTDTQYF. The chain is built from TRBV5-1 and TRBJ2-3; D unresolved. The length of the CDR3 is 14 residues. The germline gives CDR1 SGHRS, CDR2 YFSETQ. Trimming removed 1 base at V and 6 bases at J, with 12 bases between.

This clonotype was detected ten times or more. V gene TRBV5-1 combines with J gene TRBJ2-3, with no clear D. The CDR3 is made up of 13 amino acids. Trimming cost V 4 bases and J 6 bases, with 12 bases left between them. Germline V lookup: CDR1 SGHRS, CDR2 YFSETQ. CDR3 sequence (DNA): TGCGCCAGCAGCCTGGCAAGGTCGGATACGCAGTATTTT. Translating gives CASSLARSDTQYF.

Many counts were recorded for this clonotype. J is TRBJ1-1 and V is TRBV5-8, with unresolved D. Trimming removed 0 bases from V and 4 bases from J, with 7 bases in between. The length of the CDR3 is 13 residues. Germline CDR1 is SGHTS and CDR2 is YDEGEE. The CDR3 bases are TGTGCCAGCAGCTTGGGCTGGGGCACTGAAGCTTTCTTT. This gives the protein CASSLGWGTEAFF.

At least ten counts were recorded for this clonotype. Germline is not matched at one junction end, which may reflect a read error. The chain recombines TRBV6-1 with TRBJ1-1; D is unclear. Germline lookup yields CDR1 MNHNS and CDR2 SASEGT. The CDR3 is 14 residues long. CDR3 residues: CASIEAGLKTEAFF. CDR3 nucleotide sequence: TGTGCCAGCATCGAGGCCGGGCTGAAAACTGAAGCTTTCTTT.

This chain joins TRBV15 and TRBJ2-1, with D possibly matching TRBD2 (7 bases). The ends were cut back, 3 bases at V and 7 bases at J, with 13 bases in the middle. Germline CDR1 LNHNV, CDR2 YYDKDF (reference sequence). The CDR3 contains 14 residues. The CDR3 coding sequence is TGTGCCACCAGCAGCGGGGGGCGAGGGAATGAGCAGTTCTTC. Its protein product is CATSSGGRGNEQFF.

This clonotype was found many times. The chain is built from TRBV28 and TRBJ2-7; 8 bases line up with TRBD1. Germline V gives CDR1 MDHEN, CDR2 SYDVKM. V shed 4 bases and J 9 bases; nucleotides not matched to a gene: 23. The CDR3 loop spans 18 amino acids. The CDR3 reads CASSSHGELGTGLVGQYF. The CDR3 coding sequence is TGTGCCAGCAGTTCTCACGGAGAACTCGGGACAGGCCTGGTGGGGCAGTACTTC. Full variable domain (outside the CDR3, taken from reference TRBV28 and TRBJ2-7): DVKVTQSSRYLVKRTGEKVFLECVQDMDHENMFWYRQDPGLGLRLIYFSYDVKMKEKGDIPEGYSVSREKKERFSLILESASTNQTSMYLCASSSHGELGTGLVGQYFGPGTRLTVT.

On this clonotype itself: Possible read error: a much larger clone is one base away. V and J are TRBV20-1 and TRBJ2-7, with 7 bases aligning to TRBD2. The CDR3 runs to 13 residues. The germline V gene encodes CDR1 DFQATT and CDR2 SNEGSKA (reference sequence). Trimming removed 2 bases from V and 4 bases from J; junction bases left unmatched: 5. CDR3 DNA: TGCAGTGCTAGACCGGGGGAGGGATACGAGCAGTACTTC. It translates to CSARPGEGYEQYF.

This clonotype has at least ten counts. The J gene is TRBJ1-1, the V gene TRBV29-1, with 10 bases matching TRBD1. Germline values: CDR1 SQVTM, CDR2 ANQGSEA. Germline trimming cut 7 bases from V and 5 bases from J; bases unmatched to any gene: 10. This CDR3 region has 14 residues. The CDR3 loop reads CSAHRGTGVTEAFF. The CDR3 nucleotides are TGCAGCGCCCACCGCGGGACAGGGGTTACTGAAGCTTTCTTT.

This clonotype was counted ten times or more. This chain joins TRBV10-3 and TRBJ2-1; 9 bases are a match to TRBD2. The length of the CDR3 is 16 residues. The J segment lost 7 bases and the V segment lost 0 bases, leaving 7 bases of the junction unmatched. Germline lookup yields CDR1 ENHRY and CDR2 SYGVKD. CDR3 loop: CAISESEAGGQNEQFF. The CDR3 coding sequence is TGTGCCATCAGTGAGTCAGAGGCGGGGGGGCAAAATGAGCAGTTCTTC.

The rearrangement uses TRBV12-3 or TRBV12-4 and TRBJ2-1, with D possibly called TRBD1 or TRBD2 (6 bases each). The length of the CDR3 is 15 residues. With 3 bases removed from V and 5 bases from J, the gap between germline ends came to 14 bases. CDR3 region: CASSLGGGYNNEQFF. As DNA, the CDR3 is TGTGCCAGCAGTTTGGGGGGCGGATATAACAATGAGCAGTTCTTC.

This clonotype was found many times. CDR3 in amino acids: CASSLAGHGSNQPQHF. In DNA, the CDR3 is TGTGCCAGCAGCTTAGCGGGACATGGTAGCAATCAGCCCCAGCATTTT. The rearrangement links TRBV7-9 to TRBJ1-5; TRBD1 might be the D (6 bases). Germline V CDR1 and CDR2: SEHNR, FQNEAQ (reference sequence). This CDR3 spans 16 amino acids. The V end lost 0 bases, the J end lost 0 bases, and 9 bases lay between the germline ends.

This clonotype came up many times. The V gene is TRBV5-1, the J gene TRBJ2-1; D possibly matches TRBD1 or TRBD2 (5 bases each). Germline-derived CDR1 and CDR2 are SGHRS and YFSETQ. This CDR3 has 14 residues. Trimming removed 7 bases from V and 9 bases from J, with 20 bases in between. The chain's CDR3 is CASGRDPVVPEQFF. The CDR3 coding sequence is TGCGCCAGCGGTCGGGACCCGGTCGTTCCTGAGCAGTTCTTC.

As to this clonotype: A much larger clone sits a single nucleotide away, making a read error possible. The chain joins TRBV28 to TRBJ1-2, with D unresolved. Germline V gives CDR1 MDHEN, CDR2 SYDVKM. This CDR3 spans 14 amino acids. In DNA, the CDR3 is TGTGCCAGCAGCTTCCTGGCAGGCAACTATTGCTACACCTTC. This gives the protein CASSFLAGNYCYTF.

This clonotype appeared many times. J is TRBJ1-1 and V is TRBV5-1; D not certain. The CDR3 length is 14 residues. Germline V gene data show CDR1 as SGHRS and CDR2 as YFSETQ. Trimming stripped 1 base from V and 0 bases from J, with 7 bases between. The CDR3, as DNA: TGCGCCAGCAGCTTGACCAGCATGAACACTGAAGCTTTCTTT. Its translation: CASSLTSMNTEAFF.